This T cell receptor beta chain is from a study of blood T cells in healthy people across ages (dated by TCRdb to the mid-2010s). Concerning the study at large: Template switching captured roughly one uniquely barcoded TCR beta cDNA molecule per two T cells in model experiments. The study measured age-related changes in TCR beta repertoire diversity using deep sequencing normalized with unique cDNA molecular identifiers. The donors were divided into four age groups: young (average around 16 years), middle-aged (approximately 39), aged (about 61) and long-lived (about 90). To avoid experimental bias, donors of different ages were randomly spread across the sequencing lanes. The study analyzed two additional independent replicas of 1 million unique cDNA reads from the same blood draw for two donors, one aged 18 to 30 and one aged 80 or older.

The method was 5' RACE. Sequenced on an Illumina HiSeq 2500. A second roughly 7 to 12 cycle PCR used a sample-barcoded 5' primer and a J-beta primer mix. Each TCR beta cDNA molecule received a unique molecular identifier from a template-switch 5' adaptor carrying 12 random nucleotides. Each sample yielded at least 2.5 million CDR3-containing paired-end reads. First-strand cDNA was synthesized from all RNA with the Mint cDNA synthesis kit, primed by a TRBC-specific oligonucleotide. All cDNA was treated with uracil-DNA glycosylase and then went through a first 18-cycle PCR with the universal primers M1SS and BC2_uni_R. For the original study's pipeline: Each sample was normalized by randomly selecting 1 million high-quality reads, each carrying a distinct molecular identifier. Reads sharing molecular identifiers were discarded rather than binned into consensus sequences. MiTCR, with a Q25 quality threshold and the strictest error-elimination algorithm, was used for CDR3 identification, clonotype clustering and error correction. A nonparametric unseen species model with Euler transformation was used to estimate a lower bound on total TCR beta diversity. TCRdb trimmed public reads at Q25 via fastp, called clones via MiXCR and kept in-frame beta chains. Identical CDR3 proteins give one entry, which carries the most common genes and DNA. These V and J calls are TCRdb output, not the study's own analysis. This sample holds about 730,000 distinct CDR3 sequences; about 42% were observed only once. Approximately 22% of the sample belongs to the ten largest clones.

In the case of this clonotype: Its antigen specificity is not known. Base quality data are lacking; no much larger clone is found one base away.

Systemically healthy Caucasian individuals from Russia, some 36 in total and aged about 6 to 90 years, were included as donors. Each donor gave around 9.5 milliliters of peripheral blood, collected into EDTA-treated Vacutainer tubes. Ficoll-Paque density-gradient centrifugation was used to isolate PBMCs, with at least 7 million per sample. Trizol reagent was used to extract total RNA from the PBMCs, yielding at least 5.5 micrograms per sample. For every donor, an aliquot of PBMCs went through flow cytometry to measure the percentages of naive CD45RAhigh/CD27high T cells. Findings and caveats that apply to the study as a whole: Because donor CMV infection status was unknown, age-related changes in expanded clonotypes were potentially confounded. Estimates of total diversity based on one million sequenced T cells were regarded as lower bounds and as underestimates. Compared with the aged group, the long-lived group had more naive CD4+ T cells, fewer expanded clones and increased TCR diversity, suggesting age selection. Observed TCR beta diversity correlated strongly with the percentage of naive T cells measured by flow cytometry. Conclusive comparison of naive and antigen-experienced compartments was prevented by the profiling of bulk unsorted PBMCs. As age increased, observed TCR beta diversity per million T cells dropped in a roughly linear way, and a significant reduction was already evident by age 40.

The V end loses 0 bases and the J end loses 8 bases, and a stretch of 13 bases separates them. From a lookup of the germline V gene, CDR1 and CDR2 are MNHEY and SVGAGI. Including the terminal cysteine and phenylalanine, the CDR3 comprises 14 residues. Just the 42-base CDR3 DNA is kept, in frame starting at base 1. The sequence is built from TRBV6-5 and TRBJ1-2; no confident D gene assignment can be made. The TCR comes from a woman aged 60 to 75 in good health. What was sequenced was blood. CDR3 protein: CASSYSHFIRGYTF. The nucleotide sequence is TGTGCCAGCAGTTACTCACATTTCATTCGGGGCTACACCTTC.